Below are 3 T cell receptor beta chains sequenced from a single sample in a study of blood T cells in healthy people across ages. Combining a sample-barcoded 5' primer with a J-beta primer mix, a second PCR ran for about 6 to 12 cycles. TCRdb reanalysed the 5' RACE reads using MiXCR and keeps one entry per CDR3 protein. This table has around 670,000 distinct CDR3 sequences, about 30% appearing once. The sample consisted of blood. The source of these receptors is a woman older than 75 in good health.

This clonotype was recorded at least ten times. This chain joins TRBV6-6 and TRBJ2-7; tentative D call: TRBD2 (5 bases). Per germline, CDR1 MNHNY and CDR2 SVGAGI (reference sequence). CDR3 length equals 12 residues. Trimming shortened V by 5 bases and J by 0 bases, and 5 bases separated the two germline ends. The DNA of the CDR3 is TGTGCCAGCAGTCGGGACTCCTACGAGCAGTACTTC. Amino acids: CASSRDSYEQYF.

This clonotype was found many times. This rearrangement joins TRBV20-1 to TRBJ2-7; D might be TRBD1 (5 bases). Germline-derived CDR1 and CDR2 are DFQATT and SNEGSKA (reference sequence). Trimming removed 1 base from V and 1 base from J, with 11 bases in between. The CDR3 spans 14 residues. The CDR3 DNA reads TGCAGTGCTAGAGGGAACAGGATTTCCTACGAGCAGTACTTC. Translated, it gives CSARGNRISYEQYF.

This clonotype came up many times. The rearrangement links TRBV4-3 to TRBJ2-1, with TRBD1 identical over 7 bases. V was clipped by 4 bases and J by 4 bases; unmatched bases: 7. The CDR3 has 15 amino acids. Germline CDR1 and CDR2: LGHNA and YSLEER. CDR3 nucleotides: TGCGCCAGCAGCCCAAACAGGGGATCATACAATGAGCAGTTCTTC. The encoded protein is CASSPNRGSYNEQFF.